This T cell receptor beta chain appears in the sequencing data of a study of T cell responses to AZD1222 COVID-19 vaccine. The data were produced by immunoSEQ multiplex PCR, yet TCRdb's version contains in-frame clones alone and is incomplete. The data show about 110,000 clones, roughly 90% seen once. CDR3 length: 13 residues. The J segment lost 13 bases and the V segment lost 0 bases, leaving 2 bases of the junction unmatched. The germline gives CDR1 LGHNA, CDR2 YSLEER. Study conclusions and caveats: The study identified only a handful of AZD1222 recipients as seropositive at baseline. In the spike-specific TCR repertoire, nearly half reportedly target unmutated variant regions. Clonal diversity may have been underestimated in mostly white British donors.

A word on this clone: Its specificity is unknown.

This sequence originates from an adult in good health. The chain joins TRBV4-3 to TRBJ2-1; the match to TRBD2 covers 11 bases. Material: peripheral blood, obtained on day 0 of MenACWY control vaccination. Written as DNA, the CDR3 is TGCGCCAGCAGCCAAGAAACTAGCGGGGGCCAGTTCTTC. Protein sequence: CASSQETSGGQFF.